This TCR beta chain was observed in a study of T cells after yellow fever vaccination. Points from the study as a whole: Re-detected after boosting: most primary clones, 96% of CD4 and 75% to 90% of CD8.

Trimming took 4 bases from V and 2 from J, leaving 9 bases between them. There are 13 residues in the CDR3. The germline gives CDR1 SGHVS, CDR2 FQNEAQ. MiXCR, applied by TCRdb to the 5' RACE reads, yields one record per CDR3 protein. The sample includes around 27,000 distinct CDR3 sequences, 3.5% to 5% of them seen just once. In its sample, this clonotype was seen many times. Its antigen is unknown. The sequencing used CD8+ T cells sorted from PBMCs, collected 5 days after the yellow fever booster vaccination. The gene calls are TRBV7-8 and TRBJ2-7, with no clear D. The sequence was collected from a man between 25 and 39 years old who received the YFV17D yellow fever vaccine. The CDR3 nucleotides are TGTGCCAGCAGCTGGGGAAGTGCCTACGAGCAGTACTTC. This sequence encodes CASSWGSAYEQYF.